Listed below are T cell receptor beta chains from one sample, sequenced in a study of T-cell memory formation after mild COVID-19. TCRdb fed the 5' RACE reads into MiXCR, producing one record per CDR3 protein. In the table there are about 400,000 distinct CDR3 sequences, 14% of which are singletons. Sequencing was done on a sample of PBMCs or a T cell subset sorted from them (not recorded which). These receptors were collected from a man aged 18-30 years who had mild COVID-19 (a few samples of this study predate the infection). Cell type and time point are not known. CDR3s include the opening cysteine and the closing phenylalanine or tryptophan. D genes are given only for firm matches. Clone size is stated in some rows and not others, as once, few, many or a class when expanded.

J gene,clone size,V gene,D gene,CDR3 DNA,CDR3 protein
TRBJ2-3,NA,TRBV7-3,NA,TGTGCCAGCAGCTTAACGGGGAACCGGTACAGCACAGATACGCAGTATTTT,CASSLTGNRYSTDTQYF
TRBJ2-7,NA,TRBV4-1,NA,TGCGCCAGCAGCCAAGGCCCTCTCGTGACCGCTAACTACGAGCAGTACTTC,CASSQGPLVTANYEQYF
TRBJ1-5,NA,TRBV5-1,TRBD1,TGCGCCAGCAGCCAGGGACAGGGTGGCAATCAGCCCCAGCATTTT,CASSQGQGGNQPQHF
TRBJ2-1,few,TRBV20-1,TRBD2,TGCAGTGCCCCAGCGGGGGGGCTCGGTGAGCAGTTCTTC,CSAPAGGLGEQFF
TRBJ2-1,few,TRBV2,NA,TGTGCCAGCAGCCGCGGGGGCTACGGCTACAATGAGCAGTTCTTC,CASSRGGYGYNEQFF
TRBJ2-5,many,TRBV15,TRBD1,TGTGCCACCAGCAGTACAGGGGGCTGGGAGACCCAGTACTTC,CATSSTGGWETQYF
TRBJ2-3,NA,TRBV7-2,TRBD2,TGTGCCAGCAGCTGGGGGGCTAGCGGGGTTAACACAGATACGCAGTATTTT,CASSWGASGVNTDTQYF
TRBJ2-6,few,TRBV20-1,NA,TGCAGTGCTAGCCGGATCGCCTCTGGGGCCAACGTCCTGACTTTC,CSASRIASGANVLTF
TRBJ2-5,few,TRBV12-3/TRBV12-4,TRBD2,TGTGCCAGCAGTTTATGGACTAGCGGCTCGCGAGAGACCCAGTACTTC,CASSLWTSGSRETQYF
TRBJ2-1,many,TRBV7-2,NA,TGTGCCAGCCGTCCGGTTGGGGTCAATGAGCAGTTCTTC,CASRPVGVNEQFF
TRBJ1-2,many,TRBV4-2,NA,TGTGCCAGCAGCCAAGATCTTTCGGGGGCGCTTAACTATGGCTACACCTTC,CASSQDLSGALNYGYTF
TRBJ1-2,NA,TRBV5-4,TRBD1,TGTGCCAGCAGCTTTGATCAGGGGGCGAGCTATGGCTACACCTTC,CASSFDQGASYGYTF
TRBJ2-3,many,TRBV12-3/TRBV12-4,TRBD1,TGTGCCAGCAGCTGGACAGGGAATTCAGATACGCAGTATTTT,CASSWTGNSDTQYF
TRBJ2-5,few,TRBV7-8,NA,TGTGCCAGCAGCTTAGTTGTGGAGACCCAGTACTTC,CASSLVVETQYF
TRBJ2-4,NA,TRBV23-1,TRBD1,TGCGCCAGACTAGACAGGGGGGGCATTCAGTACTTC,CARLDRGGIQYF
TRBJ1-6,NA,TRBV4-1,NA,TGCGCCAGCAGCAGGCACCTCTCTTCGGACCTCCACTTT,CASSRHLSSDLHF
TRBJ1-2,NA,TRBV3-1,NA,TGTGCCAGCAGCCGAGGGCAGAACGGCTGGTATGGCTACACCTTC,CASSRGQNGWYGYTF
TRBJ2-2,few,TRBV10-3,TRBD2,TGTGCCATCAGCGGAACTAGCGACAGGGAGCTGTTTTTT,CAISGTSDRELFF
TRBJ2-1,NA,TRBV5-1,TRBD1,TGCGCCAGCAGCTCCTACAGGGGTGGGAATGAGCAGTTCTTC,CASSSYRGGNEQFF
TRBJ2-2,few,TRBV5-6,NA,TGTGCCAGCAGCTTGGAATGGCAGAACACCGGGGAGCTGTTTTTT,CASSLEWQNTGELFF
TRBJ2-3,many,TRBV7-9,TRBD1,TGTGCCAGCGGCAGGTCGGGACAGATAATTAGCACAGATACGCAGTATTTT,CASGRSGQIISTDTQYF
TRBJ2-7,NA,TRBV7-6,NA,TGTGCCAGCAGCTCTGCGGAAGCCTACGAGCAGTACTTC,CASSSAEAYEQYF
TRBJ2-1,many,TRBV7-7,TRBD1,TGTGCCAGCAGTCGGAACAGGGGCTGGGAGCAGTTCTTC,CASSRNRGWEQFF
TRBJ2-5,NA,TRBV20-1,TRBD2,TGCAGTGTGGGGGGAGGGATAAAGACCCAGTACTTC,CSVGGGIKTQYF
TRBJ2-3,NA,TRBV7-3,TRBD2,TGTGCCAGCAGCTCCCTTGGTAGCGGGAACACAGATACGCAGTATTTT,CASSSLGSGNTDTQYF
TRBJ1-2,few,TRBV4-1,NA,TGCGCCAGCAGCCATCCGGGGTTGAACGATGGCTACACCTTC,CASSHPGLNDGYTF
TRBJ1-1,NA,TRBV7-9,NA,TGTGCCAGCAACTCCCATACTGAAGCTTTCTTT,CASNSHTEAFF
TRBJ2-7,many,TRBV29-1,NA,TGCAGCGCTGCGCCCTCCGGGTTCCGAGAGCAGTACTTC,CSAAPSGFREQYF
TRBJ1-2,NA,TRBV7-3,NA,TGTGCCAGCAGCTCGACCCGGACGGAGGTCTATGGCTACACCTTC,CASSSTRTEVYGYTF
TRBJ2-6,NA,TRBV5-1,NA,TGCGCCAGCGCCGTGGGTGCGAGCTCTGGGGCCAACGTCCTGACTTTC,CASAVGASSGANVLTF
TRBJ2-3,NA,TRBV19,TRBD1,TGTGCCAGTAGTATGGGACAGGGTAGAGATACGCAGTATTTT,CASSMGQGRDTQYF
TRBJ2-2,few,TRBV9,TRBD2,TGTGCCAGCAGCGCTAGATCACTAGCGGGGGTTCCCTCGAACACCGGGGAGCTGTTTTTT,CASSARSLAGVPSNTGELFF
TRBJ2-1,many,TRBV4-3,NA,TGTGCCAGCAGCCCCGGGACCAGCTCCTACAATGAGCAGTTCTTC,CASSPGTSSYNEQFF
TRBJ2-5,NA,TRBV10-3,NA,TGTGCCTCCACAGGGTCGGAAGAGACCCAGTACTTC,CASTGSEETQYF
TRBJ2-5,many,TRBV5-6,TRBD1,TGTGCCAGCAGCTTGACAGGGGCCCTGTCGACCCAGTACTTC,CASSLTGALSTQYF
TRBJ2-7,NA,TRBV4-3,TRBD2,TGCGCCAGCAGCCAAGATTTAGCGGGGCGCTACGAGCAGTACTTC,CASSQDLAGRYEQYF
TRBJ2-5,NA,TRBV11-2,TRBD1,TGTGCCAGCAGCCTCAGACAGGGCGGAGAGACCCAGTACTTC,CASSLRQGGETQYF
TRBJ2-1,NA,TRBV7-9,TRBD2,TGTGCCAGCAGCTCCCCGATGGGTAGCGGGGAGGACAATGAGCAGTTCTTC,CASSSPMGSGEDNEQFF
TRBJ1-1,few,TRBV5-1,TRBD1,TGCGCCAGCCATCTTGGGACAGGGAACACTGAAGCTTTCTTT,CASHLGTGNTEAFF
TRBJ2-5,few,TRBV24-1,NA,TGTGCCACCAGTGATTCCCAGGCGGTAGAGACCCAGTACTTC,CATSDSQAVETQYF
TRBJ1-2,many,TRBV5-1,NA,TGCGCCAGCAGCTACATTTACCCAGCTAACTATGGCTACACCTTC,CASSYIYPANYGYTF
TRBJ2-3,few,TRBV4-2,TRBD2,TGTGCCAGCAGTCCTCTAGCGGGGGGGCCGACAGATACGCAGTATTTT,CASSPLAGGPTDTQYF
TRBJ1-4,NA,TRBV12-3/TRBV12-4,NA,TGTGCCAGCAGTCGGACAACTGAAAAACTGTTTTTT,CASSRTTEKLFF
TRBJ1-6,NA,TRBV7-3,NA,TGTGCCAGCAGCCCCGGCCGGGGAGGTAATTCACCCCTCCACTTT,CASSPGRGGNSPLHF
TRBJ1-2,many,TRBV4-1,NA,TGCGCCAGCAGCTCCCACGGGGCACCGGGTGGCTATGGCTACACCTTC,CASSSHGAPGGYGYTF